This T cell receptor (beta chain) was sequenced for a study of cytomegalovirus exposure and HLA in healthy donors. V gave up 0 bases and J gave up 4 bases, with 10 bases separating them. The CDR3 totals 15 residues. Germline-derived CDR1 and CDR2 are LGHNT and FRNRAP. In the PCR, 60 Vbeta and 13 Jbeta primers were used. Here immunoSEQ multiplex PCR was the method, and the copy in TCRdb shows in-frame clones only, minus some. The sample shows around 190,000 clones, roughly 74% of them seen only once. Specimen: PBMCs. The origin of this receptor is a female donor in good health and CMV-seronegative. The rearrangement uses TRBV12-5 and TRBJ2-1; D unresolved. CDR3 nucleotide sequence: TGTGCTAGTGGTTTGGTACCCTGGCAATACAATGAGCAGTTCTTC. Its protein is CASGLVPWQYNEQFF.